This T cell receptor beta chain stems from a study of blood T cell repertoires in COVID-19. Only in-frame clones appear in the TCRdb table, and some are missing; sequencing was by immunoSEQ multiplex PCR. The table shows 470,000 or so clones, with 70% to 90% occurring only once. V lost 5 bases, J lost 10 bases, and 9 bases lay in between. This CDR3 is built from 12 residues. Per germline, CDR1 MNHEY and CDR2 SVGAGI. Residents of 20 to 25 US areas, aged roughly 18 to 89 years, made up the participants. The sequence derives from a woman aged 18-29 years with acute COVID-19. The sample consisted of PBMCs or T cells enriched from blood (not recorded which). The chain couples TRBV6-5 to TRBJ1-6; TRBD1 might be the D (6 bases). The CDR3 region is CASSPGDSPLHF. The CDR3 coding sequence is TGTGCCAGCAGTCCAGGGGACTCACCCCTCCACTTT.